One sample yielded the 32 T cell receptor beta chains listed below, sequenced in a study of blood T cell repertoires in COVID-19. The protocol was immunoSEQ multiplex PCR, while the TCRdb copy is restricted to in-frame clones and leaves out a portion. The sample lists roughly 95,000 clones, 82% occurring once. Sequenced material: peripheral blood. These receptors all stem from a man aged 45 to 65 with active or convalescent COVID-19.

V is TRBV18 and J is TRBJ2-7, with D unresolved. Trimming left V 3 bases short and J 7 bases short, with 13 bases between. CDR1 and CDR2 from the germline V gene are KGHSH and LQKENI. CDR3 size: 13 residues. CDR3 protein: CASSPSKSGEQYV. The CDR3 DNA follows: TGTGCCAGCTCACCGTCTAAATCCGGGGAGCAGTACGTC.

This chain uses TRBV2 with TRBJ2-1; weak D call: TRBD1 (5 bases). The CDR3 is 12 amino acids. Deletions cut 5 bases from V and 8 bases from J, with 10 bases between. CDR1 and CDR2 (germline): SNHLY, FYNNEI. This chain's CDR3 is CASSLLRDEQFF. The CDR3 DNA reads TGTGCCAGCAGTTTACTCAGGGATGAGCAGTTCTTC.

This clone showed up just once. The genes are TRBV6-5 and TRBJ2-7; 9 nucleotides agree with TRBD1. The length of the CDR3 is 15 residues. V shed 4 bases, J shed 2 bases, and the junction held 6 bases outside the gene matches. Germline V lookup: CDR1 MNHEY, CDR2 SVGAGI. CDR3 in amino acids: CASSSQGAPPYEQYF. The CDR3 DNA reads TGTGCCAGCAGTTCACAGGGGGCTCCACCCTACGAGCAGTACTTC.

The chain combines TRBV4-1 with TRBJ2-5, with D perhaps matching TRBD1 (6 bases). The CDR3 is 13 residues long. Germline CDR1 and CDR2: MGHRA and YSYEKL. The V gene lost 1 base and the J gene lost 4 bases, with 7 bases spanning the gap. CDR3 residues: CASSQGTVETQYF. CDR3 DNA sequence: TGCGCCAGCAGCCAAGGGACAGTAGAGACCCAGTACTTC.

In nucleotides, the CDR3 is TGCGCCAGCGGAAGACAGGGCTACGAGCAGTACTTC. It is translated as CASGRQGYEQYF. The chain carries TRBV10-2 and TRBJ2-7, with TRBD1 matching over 7 bases. Germline CDR1 and CDR2: WSHSY and SAAADI. J was trimmed by 3 bases and V by 8 bases; bases with no gene match: 4. CDR3 length equals 12 residues.

The chain links TRBV19 to TRBJ2-1; 9 bases map to TRBD2. The CDR3 has 15 amino acids. Germline V gene lookup returns CDR1 LNHDA and CDR2 SQIVND (reference sequence). The ends lost 0 bases at V and 9 bases at J; junction bases unmatched: 6. The CDR3 nucleotides read TGTGCCAGTAGTATAGATGGCGGGGGGGCCGGTGAGCAGTTCTTC. This codes for CASSIDGGGAGEQFF.

Here the CDR3 reads CASSLDVGRGTQAQYF. The CDR3 DNA is TGTGCCAGCAGCTTAGACGTTGGCCGGGGGACCCAGGCGCAGTATTTT. V is TRBV7-2 and J is TRBJ2-3; D is possibly TRBD2 (6 bases). The germline V and J ends were trimmed by 1 base and 10 bases, with 21 bases remaining between them. The CDR3 runs 16 residues. From germline, CDR1 is SGHTA and CDR2 FQGNSA. The variable domain in full, with the rest retrieved from reference TRBV7-2 and TRBJ2-3, is GAGVSQSPSNKVTEKGKDVELRCDPISGHTALYWYRQSLGQGLEFLIYFQGNSAPDKSGLPSDRFSAERTGGSVSTLTIQRTQQEDSAVYLCASSLDVGRGTQAQYFGPGTRLTVL.

V is TRBV6-1 and J is TRBJ1-3, with 12 bases fitting TRBD1. Trimming cost V 3 bases and J 4 bases; bases outside gene matches: 7. The CDR3 sequence is 17 residues long. The germline CDR1 and CDR2 sequences are MNHNS and SASEGT. CDR3 DNA sequence: TGTGCCAGCAGTGACCCGGGACAGGGGGCGCCCGGAAACACCATATATTTT. Protein product: CASSDPGQGAPGNTIYF.

V gene TRBV6-6 combines with J gene TRBJ2-7, with 8 bases that match TRBD1. This CDR3 has 14 amino acids. The ends lost 2 bases at V and 3 bases at J; junction bases unmatched: 3. Germline V gives CDR1 MNHNY, CDR2 SVGAGI (reference sequence). CDR3 nucleotides: TGTGCCAGCAGTTACCTGGGACAGGACTACGAGCAGTACTTC. This translates into CASSYLGQDYEQYF.

This clone appeared a few times. V and J are TRBV29-1 and TRBJ2-3; 12 nucleotides line up with TRBD2. From germline, CDR1 is SQVTM and CDR2 ANQGSEA. J lost 5 bases, V lost 7 bases, and 7 bases had no gene match. The CDR3 runs to 14 residues. The CDR3 DNA reads TGCAGCGCAACTAGCGGGGGGCCTGTAGATACGCAGTATTTT. This gives the protein CSATSGGPVDTQYF.

This chain joins TRBV6-2 or TRBV6-3 and TRBJ1-2; D unclear. CDR1 is MNHEY, CDR2 SVGEGT, per germline. V lost 2 bases to trimming and J lost 4 bases, with 17 bases between them. There are 16 residues in the CDR3. The DNA of the CDR3 is TGTGCCAGCAGTTACGCAAGACCGACTGCCTCCTATGGCTACACCTTC. Translating gives CASSYARPTASYGYTF.

V is TRBV19 and J is TRBJ2-5, with D tentatively TRBD1 (6 bases). The CDR3 runs to 13 residues. V was pared by 4 bases and J by 6 bases, with 12 bases between. Germline V lookup: CDR1 LNHDA, CDR2 SQIVND (reference sequence). Here the CDR3 reads CASSRQRGKTQYF. The CDR3 region has the DNA TGTGCCAGTAGTAGGCAAAGGGGGAAGACCCAGTACTTC. Complete variable domain (other parts from reference TRBV19 and TRBJ2-5): DGGITQSPKYLFRKEGQNVTLSCEQNLNHDAMYWYRQDPGQGLRLIYYSQIVNDFQKGDIAEGYSVSREKKESFPLTVTSAQKNPTAFYLCASSRQRGKTQYFGPGTRLLVL.

In this sample, this clone turned up once. The V call is TRBV2, the J call TRBJ1-6; maybe TRBD1 (5 bases). Germline V gene sequence: CDR1 SNHLY, CDR2 FYNNEI. This CDR3 spans 15 amino acids. The ends were cut back, 6 bases at V and 7 bases at J, with 16 bases in the middle. Written as DNA, the CDR3 is TGTGCCAGCAGCGACCTACCTCGGGGGAATTCACCCCTCCACTTT. Encoded protein: CASSDLPRGNSPLHF. The whole variable domain, remainder taken from reference TRBV2 and TRBJ1-6, is EPEVTQTPSHQVTQMGQEVILRCVPISNHLYFYWYRQILGQKVEFLVSFYNNEISEKSEIFDDQFSVERPDGSNFTLKIRSTKLEDSAMYFCASSDLPRGNSPLHFGNGTRLTVT.

The chain carries TRBV5-1 and TRBJ1-1, with D uncertain. The V end lost 0 bases, the J end lost 6 bases, and 12 bases lay between the germline ends. The CDR3 is 14 amino acids. Germline V gene data show CDR1 as SGHRS and CDR2 as YFSETQ. The CDR3 protein is CASSLGVLGAEAFF. CDR3 nucleotides: TGCGCCAGCAGCTTGGGAGTGTTGGGCGCTGAAGCTTTCTTT.

This chain links TRBV27 with TRBJ2-7; 11 nucleotides line up with TRBD1. V was pared by 3 bases and J by 2 bases, with 6 bases of the junction left unmatched. This CDR3 is built from 16 residues. CDR1 MNHEY and CDR2 SMNVEV come from the germline V gene (reference sequence). CDR3 loop: CASSLQPGQGAYEQYF. The CDR3 coding sequence is TGTGCCAGCAGTTTGCAACCGGGACAGGGGGCCTACGAGCAGTACTTC.

The chain uses TRBV11-1 and TRBJ2-2; D gene unclear. This CDR3 has 12 amino acids. Trimming took 4 bases from V and 7 from J, leaving 7 bases between them. Germline V lookup: CDR1 SGHAT, CDR2 FQDESV (reference sequence). CDR3 sequence reads: CASSYSGGELFF. CDR3 sequence (DNA): TGTGCCAGCAGCTACAGTGGCGGGGAGCTGTTTTTT.

This sequence joins TRBV18 and TRBJ2-3; 12 nucleotides agree with TRBD1. V gave up 3 bases and J gave up 10 bases; unmatched junction bases: 11. The V gene's germline CDR1 is KGHSH and CDR2 LQKENI. The CDR3 extends over 16 amino acids. The CDR3 DNA reads TGTGCCAGCTCACCGCCGGGACAGGGGGCTCAGATGGCGCAGTATTTT. Its translation: CASSPPGQGAQMAQYF.

This sequence joins TRBV7-2 and TRBJ2-5, with a possible D match to TRBD1 (6 bases). The CDR3 is 15 residues long. Germline V CDR1 and CDR2: SGHTA, FQGNSA. Trimming took off 10 bases at V and 0 bases at J, with 18 bases between the two ends. CDR3 DNA: TGTGCCACCTCGCCGGGACAATCGTACCAAGAGACCCAGTACTTC. Residues: CATSPGQSYQETQYF.

This rearrangement joins TRBV19 to TRBJ1-6; 7 bases fit TRBD1. The CDR3 is 16 amino acids. CDR1 is LNHDA, CDR2 SQIVND, per germline (reference sequence). With V trimmed by 0 bases and J by 8 bases, 7 bases remained unmatched. CDR3 sequence (DNA): TGTGCCAGTAGTATAGATCGGTACAGGGGTGATTCACCCCTCCACTTT. Amino acids: CASSIDRYRGDSPLHF.

V gene TRBV6-2 or TRBV6-3 combines with J gene TRBJ1-6; 9 positions match TRBD1. CDR3 size: 15 residues. CDR1 and CDR2 (germline): MNHEY, SVGEGT. The V gene end was trimmed by 0 bases and the J gene end by 10 bases; junction bases not matched to a gene: 4. This CDR3 reads CASSYSRTGVSPLHF. In DNA form, the CDR3 reads TGTGCCAGCAGTTACTCGCGGACAGGGGTCTCACCCCTCCACTTT.

This clone was observed a single time. CDR3 in amino acids: CASSQERGGPVEQFF. As DNA, the CDR3 is TGTGCCAGCAGCCAAGAGCGGGGGGGCCCGGTTGAGCAGTTCTTC. The rearrangement uses TRBV3-1 (or the pseudogene TRBV3-2) and TRBJ2-1; 9 bases fit TRBD2. The junction had 6 bases not matched to a gene; V was cut back by 0 bases and J by 9 bases. CDR1 and CDR2 (germline): LGHDT, YNNKEL (reference sequence). The CDR3 is 15 residues long.

The rearrangement links TRBV5-4 to TRBJ1-3; tentatively, D is TRBD1 (5 bases). This CDR3 region has 14 residues. Trimming cost V 4 bases and J 3 bases, with 11 bases left between them. Germline loops: CDR1 SGHNT, CDR2 YYREEE (reference sequence). Here the CDR3 reads CASSSQGLGNTIYF. The CDR3 bases are TGTGCCAGCAGCAGCCAGGGTCTTGGAAACACCATATATTTT.

This clone was detected once. The chain employs TRBV12-5 and TRBJ2-2; 10 positions agree with TRBD2. CDR3 length: 17 residues. CDR1 and CDR2 from the germline V gene are LGHNT and FRNRAP. With V trimmed by 0 bases and J by 5 bases, 6 bases remained unmatched. DNA of the CDR3: TGTGCTAGTGGTTTGGTACCAGCGGGGGGGCATACCGGGGAGCTGTTTTTT. As protein: CASGLVPAGGHTGELFF.

This chain joins TRBV7-9 and TRBJ1-1; unclear D gene. CDR1 is SEHNR, CDR2 FQNEAQ, per germline (reference sequence). The CDR3 loop spans 14 amino acids. Deletions cut 1 base from V and 0 bases from J, with 6 bases between. The CDR3 DNA reads TGTGCCAGCAGCTTAGATTTAGTGAACACTGAAGCTTTCTTT. It encodes CASSLDLVNTEAFF.

The chain joins TRBV4-2 to TRBJ2-3; no definite D call. The V end was cut by 5 bases, the J end by 2 bases, with 2 bases between. The CDR3 is 11 residues long. CDR1 and CDR2 (germline): LGHNA, YNFKEQ. The DNA of the CDR3 is TGTGCCAGCAGCTACACAGATACGCAGTATTTT. Its translation: CASSYTDTQYF.

The rearrangement joins TRBV9 to TRBJ2-6; 8 bases line up with TRBD1. This CDR3 region has 19 residues. Germline loops: CDR1 SGDLS, CDR2 YYNGEE. Unmatched junction bases numbered 8, after V lost 0 bases and J lost 0 bases. Here the CDR3 reads CASSVGLDREFSGANVLTF. The CDR3, as DNA: TGTGCCAGCAGCGTAGGCTTGGACAGGGAATTCTCTGGGGCCAACGTCCTGACTTTC. The whole variable domain, filled in from reference TRBV9 and TRBJ2-6, reads DSGVTQTPKHLITATGQRVTLRCSPRSGDLSVYWYQQSLDQGLQFLIQYYNGEERAKGNILERFSAQQFPDLHSELNLSSLELGDSALYFCASSVGLDREFSGANVLTFGAGSRLTVL.

The genes are TRBV5-1 and TRBJ1-1, with 11 positions matching TRBD1. The CDR3 is made up of 16 amino acids. J was trimmed by 4 bases and V by 4 bases; bases with no gene match: 9. The germline gives CDR1 SGHRS, CDR2 YFSETQ. The CDR3: CASSALDRGHVTEAFF. Written as DNA, the CDR3 is TGCGCCAGCAGCGCACTGGACAGGGGGCACGTCACTGAAGCTTTCTTT.

The chain joins TRBV5-1 to TRBJ1-1, with unresolved D. Trimming left V 6 bases short and J 0 bases short, with 12 bases between. The V gene's germline CDR1 is SGHRS and CDR2 YFSETQ. The CDR3 loop spans 14 amino acids. This chain's CDR3 is CASTTGLVNTEAFF. Here the CDR3 DNA reads TGCGCCAGCACCACCGGACTGGTGAACACTGAAGCTTTCTTT.

The chain joins TRBV12-3 or TRBV12-4 to TRBJ2-1; 10 bases fit TRBD2. The CDR3 consists of 13 residues. The J segment lost 10 bases and the V segment lost 6 bases, leaving 6 bases of the junction unmatched. CDR3 loop: CASRISGGWEQFF. The CDR3 nucleotides are TGTGCCAGCAGGATTAGCGGGGGGTGGGAGCAGTTCTTC.

This chain uses TRBV12-5 with TRBJ1-1, with 7 bases that match TRBD1. Germline V lookup: CDR1 LGHNT, CDR2 FRNRAP. CDR3 length: 16 residues. The junction had 15 bases not matched to a gene; V was cut back by 7 bases and J by 4 bases. Here the CDR3 reads CASALLQGQTLTEAFF. The CDR3 nucleotides are TGTGCTAGTGCTCTCCTTCAGGGACAGACCCTCACTGAAGCTTTCTTT.

The V and J genes are TRBV6-5 and TRBJ2-3; 9 nucleotides agree with TRBD2. CDR3 length: 15 residues. Trimming cost V 2 bases and J 1 base; bases outside gene matches: 1. Germline V gene data show CDR1 as MNHEY and CDR2 as SVGAGI. For the CDR3, the DNA is TGTGCCAGCAGTTACGCTAGCGGGGGCACAGATACGCAGTATTTT. It specifies CASSYASGGTDTQYF.

The chain carries TRBV3-1 (or the pseudogene TRBV3-2) and TRBJ1-1; 10 bases map to TRBD1. Per germline, CDR1 LGHDT and CDR2 YNNKEL (reference sequence). The CDR3 runs to 14 residues. V was pared by 10 bases and J by 0 bases, with 5 bases of the junction left unmatched. The CDR3 is CATRQGAVNTEAFF. The CDR3 nucleotides read TGTGCCACCCGACAGGGGGCGGTGAACACTGAAGCTTTCTTT.